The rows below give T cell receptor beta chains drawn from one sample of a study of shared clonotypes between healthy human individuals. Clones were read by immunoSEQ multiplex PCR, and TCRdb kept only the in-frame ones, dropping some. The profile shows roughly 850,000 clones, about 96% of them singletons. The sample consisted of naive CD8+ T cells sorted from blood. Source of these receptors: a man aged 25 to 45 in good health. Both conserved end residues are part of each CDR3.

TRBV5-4,CASSTGERENEQYF
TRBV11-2,CASSLRRNHEQYF
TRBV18,CASSPRVYEQYF
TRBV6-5,CASSYDRSSGNTIYF
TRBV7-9,CASSLGGDRGRANEKLFF
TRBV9,CASSVAVNYGYTF
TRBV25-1,CASSVVGTGGYEQYF
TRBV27,CASSLTSGLYNEQFF
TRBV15,CATSSARLADYEQYF
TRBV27,CASSLSNSYEQYF
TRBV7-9,CASSSRQGSYNEQFF
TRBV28,CASSFILAQGFTYEQYF
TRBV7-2,CASSYRGSGIDIQYF
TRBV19,CASSITGQQETQYF
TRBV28,CASSLGYEQYF
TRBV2,CASRSYNEQFF
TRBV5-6,CASSDRQGMTDTQYF
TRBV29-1,CSVGGISYNEQFF
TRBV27,CASSFGTGLYEQYF
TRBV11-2,CASSLRPGQVSSGANVLTF
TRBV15,CATDEQYF
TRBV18,CASSPSQAKGYEQYF
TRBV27,CASSSGQGAQETQYF
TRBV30,CAWSVLVGDTEAFF
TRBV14,CASSLSHRGETQYF
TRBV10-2,CASSESDLLTYEQYF
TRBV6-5,CASSYLQTDTQYF
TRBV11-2,CASSLAYFPNGENTEAFF
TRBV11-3,CASSPPLSGSSGELFF
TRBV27,CASSSYPGQSKDTEAFF
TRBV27,CASSQPRPSGNEKLFF
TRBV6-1,CASKNGIYYEQYF
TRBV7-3,CASSPIGGTQYF
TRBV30,CAWSVGTQETQYF
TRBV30,CAWSGFEQGYTEAFF
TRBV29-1,CSVVQVPGTEAFF
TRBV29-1,CSVEGGSIYEQYF
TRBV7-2,CATSLNPPPYEQYF
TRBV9,CASSPWTGGETQYF
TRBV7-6,CASSPEPGLAGVNEQFF
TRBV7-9,CASRPPGQGEQYF
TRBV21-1,CASSKARPAGGRRSSYNEQFF
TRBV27,CASSPGLAASTDTQYF
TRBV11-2,CASSLFDEQYF
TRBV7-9,CASSFRDRVTDTQYF
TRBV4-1,CASSLHGGSPQDNEQFF
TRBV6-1,CASSEGDPPAYEQYF
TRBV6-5,CASGQESNQPQHF
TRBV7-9,CASSPGTYEQYF
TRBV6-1,CASSERAHNEQFF
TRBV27,CASSLLAGGLLLTDTQYF
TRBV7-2,CASSPEIAYEQYF
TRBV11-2,CASWTGREQYF
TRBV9,CASSLRTGSSYEQYF
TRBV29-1,CSFDRGSTDTQYF